Below, 4 T cell receptor beta chains from the same sample are listed, as sequenced in a study of somatic mutations in cytotoxic T cells in rheumatoid arthritis. Some clones are missing from TCRdb's copy, which holds only in-frame ones; the method was immunoSEQ multiplex PCR. The table lists 15,000 to 20,000 clones, about 80% of them singletons, with 25% to 30% in the top ten. The specimen sequenced was CD8+ T cells sorted from blood. All receptors derive from an adult with rheumatoid arthritis.

This rearrangement joins TRBV27 to TRBJ2-7, with D possibly matching TRBD1 (6 bases). The length of the CDR3 is 13 residues. Germline assignment: CDR1 MNHEY and CDR2 SMNVEV (reference sequence). V was pared by 7 bases and J by 2 bases, with 12 bases between. The CDR3 sequence: CASKRDNTYEQYF. DNA for the CDR3: TGTGCCAGCAAACGGGACAATACCTACGAGCAGTACTTC.

This clone was seen only once. CDR3 protein: CAIHFRDSLKNIQYF. The CDR3 nucleotides are TGTGCCATTCACTTCCGGGACAGCTTAAAAAACATTCAGTACTTC. This sequence joins TRBV6-5 and TRBJ2-4; 7 bases are shared with TRBD1. The V gene's germline CDR1 is MNHEY and CDR2 SVGAGI. This CDR3 has 15 amino acids. V shed 10 bases, J shed 4 bases, and the junction held 13 bases outside the gene matches.

The rearrangement uses TRBV5-1 and TRBJ1-4, with D perhaps TRBD1 (5 bases). Deletions cut 3 bases from V and 7 bases from J, with 22 bases between. Germline lookup yields CDR1 SGHRS and CDR2 YFSETQ. The CDR3 has 17 residues. The chain's CDR3 is CASSSYYLQAMGEKLFF. CDR3 sequence (DNA): TGCGCCAGCAGCTCCTACTACTTACAGGCCATGGGTGAAAAACTGTTTTTT.

The CDR3 DNA sequence: TGTGCCAGCACCTTTTGGGGGAATACTCTAAGCGGGGATACGCAGTATTTT. Its translation is CASTFWGNTLSGDTQYF. This chain connects TRBV11-2 to TRBJ2-3; D is possibly TRBD2 (6 bases). Germline CDR1 SGHAT, CDR2 FQNNGV. The CDR3 extends over 17 amino acids. The ends were cut back, 7 bases at V and 6 bases at J, with 26 bases in the middle.